This T cell receptor beta chain was identified in a study of T cells after yellow fever vaccination. The CDR3 covers 12 residues. Trimming removed 6 bases at V and 7 bases at J, with 14 bases between. Germline CDR1 reads DFQATT; CDR2 reads SNEGSKA (reference sequence). Overall study findings and caveats: Few clonotypes appeared in both CD4 and CD8 compartments.

One entry per CDR3 protein results from TCRdb running MiXCR on the 5' RACE reads. In the table there are about 320,000 distinct CDR3 sequences, around 10% of which are singletons. A note on this clonotype: The antigen is not known.

The specimen was CD4+ T cells sorted from PBMCs, collected 45 days after the yellow fever booster vaccination. The gene calls are TRBV20-1 and TRBJ2-3, with D perhaps matching TRBD1 (6 bases). The origin of this receptor is a man aged 18 to 35 who received the YFV17D yellow fever vaccine. The CDR3 reads CSADRRSNTQYF. DNA for the CDR3: TGCAGTGCCGACAGGCGTTCGAATACGCAGTATTTT.